This entry concerns a single T cell receptor beta chain. There is no known antigen for this receptor. Base qualities are not provided; no much larger clone lies one nucleotide away. Trimming at the junction amounts to 7 bases on V and 11 bases on J, and the germline ends lie 17 bases apart. Spanning cysteine to phenylalanine, the CDR3 consists of 12 amino acids. Only CDR3 DNA remains: 36 bases, in frame from the first base. The collaborating institutions used their own protocols to collect whole blood in K2EDTA tubes. Collaborator samples were shipped for TCRbeta analysis as frozen whole blood, isolated PBMCs, or DNA extracted from either sample type. TCRbeta CDR3 regions were amplified from genomic DNA using the immunoSEQ Assay, a bias-controlled multiplex PCR. On the authors' methods: Nucleated cell counts per sample were estimated from amplification of reference gene primers within the assay. To quantify the absolute abundance of each unique TCRbeta CDR3 rearrangement, sequence reads were collapsed and filtered. For each sample, productive Simpson clonality was calculated as the square root of Simpson's diversity index across productive rearrangements. Here the immuneACCESS table is served through TCRdb, limited to in-frame sequences with V and J called. Missing clones are a known gap in these copies; in checked studies unresolved V genes cover under half, and the rest lacks a known reason. That table supplies the V and J calls and clone size; D and trimming were determined from the DNA. In this sample the table shows over 110,000 clones, roughly 88% of which occur a single time. The ten largest clones add up to about 1.7% of the sample.

This specimen comes from a study of blood T cell repertoires in COVID-19 (dated by TCRdb to about 2020). Regarding the complete study: Samples from collaborators originated in the United States, Italy and Spain and spanned both the acute and convalescent phases of COVID-19. The prospective study material was composed of cDNA or gDNA derived from T cells, B-cell-depleted T cells, or PBMCs. The dataset comprised deeply sampled blood TCRbeta repertoires from subjects exposed to, actively infected with, or recovered from COVID-19. The repertoires were released in a freely available public database intended as a resource for research on the immune response to SARS-CoV-2. The samples were drawn from the first 160 participants of the ongoing ImmuneRACE study and from 1,200 or so subjects provided by 6 global collaborators. Nearly every sample came with metadata listing a de-identified subject ID, COVID-19 status, age in years and sex. Where available, HLA class I and class II types were obtained from metadata supplied by the sample provider rather than from assay-based typing.

Results the study describes overall, beyond this receptor: Clinical and demographic metadata were provided uncurated, with the amount varying by source and participant.

Sequenced input: peripheral blood. The receptor was derived from a woman aged 50 to 60 with acute or convalescent COVID-19. The chain was built from TRBV12-3 or TRBV12-4 and TRBJ1-1, with TRBD1 perhaps the D gene, on 5 matching bases. The sequenced DNA: TGTGCCAGCATGTTGACCAGGGTCAGGGCTTTCTTT. The resulting protein is CASMLTRVRAFF.